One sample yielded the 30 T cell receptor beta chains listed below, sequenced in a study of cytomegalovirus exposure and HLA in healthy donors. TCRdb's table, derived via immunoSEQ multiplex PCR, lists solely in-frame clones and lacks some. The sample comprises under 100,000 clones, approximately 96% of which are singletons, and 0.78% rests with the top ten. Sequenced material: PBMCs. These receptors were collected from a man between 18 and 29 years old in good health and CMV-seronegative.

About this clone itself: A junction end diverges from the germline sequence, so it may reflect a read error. CDR3 in DNA: TGTGCTAGCAGCTTTGACAGGGGGGGTGTGGATGAGCAGTTCTTC. Translated, it gives CASSFDRGGVDEQFF. This rearrangement joins TRBV7-7 to TRBJ2-1, with 9 bases lining up with TRBD1. The germline V gene has CDR1 SSHAT and CDR2 FNYEAQ (reference sequence). There are 15 residues in the CDR3.

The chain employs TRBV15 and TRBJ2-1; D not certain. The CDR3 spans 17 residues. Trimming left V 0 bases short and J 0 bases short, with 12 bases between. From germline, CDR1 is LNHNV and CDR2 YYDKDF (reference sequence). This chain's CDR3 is CATSRDSSAASYNEQFF. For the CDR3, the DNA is TGTGCCACCAGCAGAGATAGCTCCGCGGCCTCCTACAATGAGCAGTTCTTC.

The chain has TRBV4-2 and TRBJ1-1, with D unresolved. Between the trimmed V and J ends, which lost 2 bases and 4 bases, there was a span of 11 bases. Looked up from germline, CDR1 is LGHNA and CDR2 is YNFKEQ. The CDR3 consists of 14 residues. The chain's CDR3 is CASSQLQFSTEAFF. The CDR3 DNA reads TGTGCCAGCAGCCAATTACAGTTCAGCACTGAAGCTTTCTTT.

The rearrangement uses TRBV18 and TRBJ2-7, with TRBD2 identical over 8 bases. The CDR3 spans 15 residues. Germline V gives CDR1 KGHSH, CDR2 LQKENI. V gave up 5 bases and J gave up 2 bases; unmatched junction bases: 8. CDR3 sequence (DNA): TGTGCCAGCTCAGAAAGTCGGGGGGGACCCTACGAGCAGTACGTC. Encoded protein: CASSESRGGPYEQYV.

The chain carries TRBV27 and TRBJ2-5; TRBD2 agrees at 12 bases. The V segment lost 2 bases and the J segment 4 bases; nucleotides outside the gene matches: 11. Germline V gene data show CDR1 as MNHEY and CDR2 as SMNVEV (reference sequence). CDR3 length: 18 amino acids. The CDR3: CASSLRGLTSGRIETQYF. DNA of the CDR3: TGTGCCAGCAGTTTACGAGGGTTAACTAGCGGGAGGATAGAGACCCAGTACTTC.

CDR3 sequence reads: CASSLSGGGAEQYF. The CDR3 nucleotides read TGTGCCAGCAGCTTGAGCGGGGGCGGCGCCGAGCAGTACTTC. The chain employs TRBV7-3 and TRBJ2-7; 8 positions match TRBD2. This CDR3 region has 14 residues. V trimming: 3 bases; J trimming: 6 bases; junction bases outside the gene matches: 7. Germline CDR1 reads SGHTA; CDR2 reads FQGTGA.

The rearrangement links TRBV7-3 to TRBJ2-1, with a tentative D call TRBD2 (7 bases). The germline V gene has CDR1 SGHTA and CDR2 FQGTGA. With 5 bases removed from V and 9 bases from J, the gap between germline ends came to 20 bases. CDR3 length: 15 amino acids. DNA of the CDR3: TGTGCCAGCAGCACAAACGGAGGGGGGGGCACTGAGCAGTTCTTC. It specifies CASSTNGGGGTEQFF.

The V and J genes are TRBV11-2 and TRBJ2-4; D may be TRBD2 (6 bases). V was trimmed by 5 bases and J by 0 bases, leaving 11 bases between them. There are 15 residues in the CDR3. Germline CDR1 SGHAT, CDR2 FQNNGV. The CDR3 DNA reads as TGTGCCAGCAGCGAGGGACTGCTAGCCAAAAACATTCAGTACTTC. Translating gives CASSEGLLAKNIQYF.

In DNA form, the CDR3 reads TGTGCCTGGAGTGTGGACAACTCCTACGAGCAGTACTTC. Amino acid sequence: CAWSVDNSYEQYF. The J gene is TRBJ2-7, the V gene TRBV30, with a weak D call TRBD1 (5 bases). In germline, CDR1 is GTSNPN, CDR2 SVGIG (reference sequence). V lost 0 bases to trimming and J lost 0 bases, with 6 bases between them. The CDR3 loop spans 13 amino acids.

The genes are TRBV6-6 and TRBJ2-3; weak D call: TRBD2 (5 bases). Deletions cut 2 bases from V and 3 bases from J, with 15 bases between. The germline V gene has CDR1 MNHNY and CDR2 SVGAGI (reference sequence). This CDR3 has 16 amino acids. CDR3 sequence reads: CASSYRSATSTDTQYF. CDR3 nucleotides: TGTGCCAGCAGTTACCGCTCGGCTACTAGTACAGATACGCAGTATTTT.

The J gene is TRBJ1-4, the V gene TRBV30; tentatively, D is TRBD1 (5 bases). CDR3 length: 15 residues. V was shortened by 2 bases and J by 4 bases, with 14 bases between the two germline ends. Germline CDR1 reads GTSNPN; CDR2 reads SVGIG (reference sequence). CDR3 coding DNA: TGTGCCTGGAGTAAGGGGCCAGGGCTTAATGAAAAACTGTTTTTT. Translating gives CAWSKGPGLNEKLFF.

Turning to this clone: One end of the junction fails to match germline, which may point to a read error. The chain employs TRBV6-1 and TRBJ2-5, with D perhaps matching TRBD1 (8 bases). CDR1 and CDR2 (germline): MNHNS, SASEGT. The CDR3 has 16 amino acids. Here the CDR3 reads CASSEVTTGGGETQYF. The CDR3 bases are TGTGCCAGCAGCGAAGTGACCACAGGGGGGGGAGAGACCCAGTACTTC.

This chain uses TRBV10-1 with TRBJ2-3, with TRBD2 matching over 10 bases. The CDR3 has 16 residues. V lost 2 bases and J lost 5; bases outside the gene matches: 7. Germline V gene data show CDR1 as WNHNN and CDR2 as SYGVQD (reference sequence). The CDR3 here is CASSEELAGVGDTQYF. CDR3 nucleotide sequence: TGCGCCAGCAGTGAGGAGCTAGCGGGAGTAGGAGATACGCAGTATTTT.

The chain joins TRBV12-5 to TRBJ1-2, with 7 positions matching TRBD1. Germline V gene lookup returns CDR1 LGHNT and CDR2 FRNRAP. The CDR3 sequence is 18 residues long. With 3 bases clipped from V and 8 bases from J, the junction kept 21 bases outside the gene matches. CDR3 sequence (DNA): TGTGCTAGTGGTTTCACGGGAGGGGGCGCCGGAGGTGCGGGCGGCTACACCTTC. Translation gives CASGFTGGGAGGAGGYTF.

The CDR3 nucleotides are TGTGCCAGCAGTGATCGACGGAGAGGGCCGGACACTGAAGCTTTCTTT. Protein: CASSDRRRGPDTEAFF. V gene TRBV25-1 combines with J gene TRBJ1-1, with D unclear. V lost 3 bases and J lost 3, with 17 bases in between. The CDR3 has 16 residues. CDR1 is MGHDK, CDR2 SYGVNS, per germline.

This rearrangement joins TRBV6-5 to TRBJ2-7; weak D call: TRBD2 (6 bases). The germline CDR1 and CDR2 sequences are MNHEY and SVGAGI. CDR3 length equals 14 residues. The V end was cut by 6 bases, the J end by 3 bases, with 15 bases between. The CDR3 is CASRGGTPNYEQYF. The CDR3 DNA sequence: TGTGCCAGCAGGGGCGGGACGCCTAACTACGAGCAGTACTTC.

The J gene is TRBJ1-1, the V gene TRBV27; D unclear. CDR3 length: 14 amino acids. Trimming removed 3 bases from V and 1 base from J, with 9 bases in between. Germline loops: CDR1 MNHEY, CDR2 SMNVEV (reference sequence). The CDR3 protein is CASSFYGANTEAFF. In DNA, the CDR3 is TGTGCCAGCAGTTTTTACGGAGCGAACACTGAAGCTTTCTTT.

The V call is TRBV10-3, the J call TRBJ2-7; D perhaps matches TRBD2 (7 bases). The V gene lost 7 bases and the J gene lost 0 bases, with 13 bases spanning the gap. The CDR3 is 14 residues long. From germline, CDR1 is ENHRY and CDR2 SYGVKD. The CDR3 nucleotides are TGTGCCATCATGGGGGCTAGCGGCTCCTACGAGCAGTACTTC. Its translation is CAIMGASGSYEQYF.

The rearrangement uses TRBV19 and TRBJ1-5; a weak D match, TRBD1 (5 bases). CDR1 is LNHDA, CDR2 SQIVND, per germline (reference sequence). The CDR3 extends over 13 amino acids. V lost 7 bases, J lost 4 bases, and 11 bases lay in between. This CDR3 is CASTLDKNQPQHF. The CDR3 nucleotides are TGTGCCAGTACCTTGGACAAGAATCAGCCCCAGCATTTT.

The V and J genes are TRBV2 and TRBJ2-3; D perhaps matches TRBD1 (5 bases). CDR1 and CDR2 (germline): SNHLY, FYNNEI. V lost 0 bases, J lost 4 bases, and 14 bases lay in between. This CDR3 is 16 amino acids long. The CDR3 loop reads CASSEATGFPPDTQYF. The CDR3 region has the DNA TGTGCCAGCAGTGAAGCAACAGGTTTTCCCCCAGATACGCAGTATTTT.

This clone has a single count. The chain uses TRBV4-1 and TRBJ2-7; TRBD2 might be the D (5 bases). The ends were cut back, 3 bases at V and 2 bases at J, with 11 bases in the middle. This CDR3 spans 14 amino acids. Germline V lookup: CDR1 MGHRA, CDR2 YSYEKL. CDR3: CASSQPGKTYEQYF. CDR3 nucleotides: TGCGCCAGCAGCCAGCCCGGGAAAACCTACGAGCAGTACTTC.

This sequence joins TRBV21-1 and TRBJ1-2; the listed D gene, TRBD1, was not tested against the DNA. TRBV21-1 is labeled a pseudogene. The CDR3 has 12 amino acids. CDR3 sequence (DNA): TGTGCCAAGACCGAAGGGACAGGGGTAAGTACCTTC. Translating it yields CAKTEGTGVSTF.

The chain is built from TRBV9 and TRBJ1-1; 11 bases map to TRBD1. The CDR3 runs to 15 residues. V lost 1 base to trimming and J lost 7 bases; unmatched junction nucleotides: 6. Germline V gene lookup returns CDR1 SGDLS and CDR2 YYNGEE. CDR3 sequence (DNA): TGTGCCAGCAGCGTAACGGGACAGGGGGAGGGTGAAGCTTTCTTT. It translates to CASSVTGQGEGEAFF.

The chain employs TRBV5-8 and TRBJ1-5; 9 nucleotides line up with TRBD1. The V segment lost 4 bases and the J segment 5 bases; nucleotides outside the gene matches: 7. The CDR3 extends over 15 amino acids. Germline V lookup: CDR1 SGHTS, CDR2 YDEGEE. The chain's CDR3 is CASSGYRGLDQPQHF. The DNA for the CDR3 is TGTGCCAGCAGCGGATACAGGGGGCTTGATCAGCCCCAGCATTTT.

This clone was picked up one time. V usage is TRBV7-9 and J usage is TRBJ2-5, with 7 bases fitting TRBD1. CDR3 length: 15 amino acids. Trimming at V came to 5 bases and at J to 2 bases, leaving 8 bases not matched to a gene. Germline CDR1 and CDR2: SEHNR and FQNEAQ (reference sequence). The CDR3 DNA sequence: TGTGCCAGCAGCCGAAAGACAGGGTTTCAAGAGACCCAGTACTTC. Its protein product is CASSRKTGFQETQYF.

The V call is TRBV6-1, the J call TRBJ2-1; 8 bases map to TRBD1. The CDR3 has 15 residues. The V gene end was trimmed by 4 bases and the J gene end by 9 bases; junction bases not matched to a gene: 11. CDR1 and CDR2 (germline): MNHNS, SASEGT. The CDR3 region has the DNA TGTGCCAGCAGTGCCCCAGGGGGCCGAATGGGTGAGCAGTTCTTC. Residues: CASSAPGGRMGEQFF.

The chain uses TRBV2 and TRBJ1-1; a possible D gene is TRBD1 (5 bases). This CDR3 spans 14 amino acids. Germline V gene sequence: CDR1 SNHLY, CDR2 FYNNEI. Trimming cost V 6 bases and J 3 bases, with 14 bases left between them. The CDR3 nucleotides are TGTGCCAGCAGAAACCAGGGTATCCACACTGAAGCTTTCTTT. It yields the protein CASRNQGIHTEAFF. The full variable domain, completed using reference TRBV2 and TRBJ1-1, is EPEVTQTPSHQVTQMGQEVILRCVPISNHLYFYWYRQILGQKVEFLVSFYNNEISEKSEIFDDQFSVERPDGSNFTLKIRSTKLEDSAMYFCASRNQGIHTEAFFGQGTRLTVV.

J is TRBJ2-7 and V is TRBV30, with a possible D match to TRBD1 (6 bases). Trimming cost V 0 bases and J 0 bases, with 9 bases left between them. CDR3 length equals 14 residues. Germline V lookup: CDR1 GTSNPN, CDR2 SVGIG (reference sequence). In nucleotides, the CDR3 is TGTGCCTGGAGTGTACGGACAGCCTCCTACGAGCAGTACTTC. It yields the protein CAWSVRTASYEQYF.

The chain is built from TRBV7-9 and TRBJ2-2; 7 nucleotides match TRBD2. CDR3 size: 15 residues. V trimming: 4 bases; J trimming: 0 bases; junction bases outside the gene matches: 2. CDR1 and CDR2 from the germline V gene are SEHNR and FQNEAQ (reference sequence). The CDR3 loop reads CASSSTSANTGELFF. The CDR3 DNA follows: TGTGCCAGCAGCTCAACTAGCGCGAACACCGGGGAGCTGTTTTTT.

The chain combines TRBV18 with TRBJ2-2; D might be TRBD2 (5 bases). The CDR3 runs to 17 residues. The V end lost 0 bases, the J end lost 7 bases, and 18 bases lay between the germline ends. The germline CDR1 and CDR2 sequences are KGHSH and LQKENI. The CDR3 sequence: CASSPPSGSVGNGELFF. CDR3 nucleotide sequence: TGTGCCAGCTCACCACCGTCGGGGAGCGTAGGCAACGGGGAGCTGTTTTTT.